Presented here are 13 T cell receptor beta chains from one specimen sequenced in a study of cytomegalovirus exposure and HLA in healthy donors. PCR was performed using 60 Vbeta and 13 Jbeta primers. Here immunoSEQ multiplex PCR was the method, and the copy in TCRdb shows in-frame clones only, minus some. The top ten clones hold more than 6% of a sample with some 91,000 clones, around 76% of them seen once. The material sequenced was PBMCs. All receptors come from a man between 35 and 55 years old in good health and CMV-seropositive.

The chain is built from TRBV28 and TRBJ2-1; 10 bases map to TRBD2. Germline-derived CDR1 and CDR2 are MDHEN and SYDVKM. With 7 bases clipped from V and 4 bases from J, the junction kept 13 bases outside the gene matches. This CDR3 has 17 amino acids. The CDR3 DNA follows: TGTGCCAGCAACATAGAGGCTAGCGGGAGTTGGTACAATGAGCAGTTCTTC. Translation: CASNIEASGSWYNEQFF.

The chain employs TRBV18 and TRBJ1-1, with a tentative D call TRBD1 (5 bases). Germline CDR1 KGHSH, CDR2 LQKENI. V was shortened by 1 base and J by 6 bases, with 12 bases between the two germline ends. The CDR3 covers 14 residues. CDR3 in DNA: TGTGCCAGCTCACCACAGGGGCCCAGAGCTGAAGCTTTCTTT. Translated, it gives CASSPQGPRAEAFF.

The chain combines TRBV29-1 with TRBJ1-3; tentative D call: TRBD1 (6 bases). Germline CDR1 reads SQVTM; CDR2 reads ANQGSEA. The CDR3 has 15 amino acids. Trimming pared 4 bases from V and 0 bases from J, leaving 13 bases between. DNA of the CDR3: TGCAGCGTTGCGGGGGGCCAATACTCTGGAAACACCATATATTTT. Translated: CSVAGGQYSGNTIYF.

CDR3 sequence: CASSADRGGYEQYF. CDR3 DNA: TGCGCCAGCAGTGCGGACAGGGGAGGGTACGAGCAGTACTTC. V usage is TRBV5-1 and J usage is TRBJ2-7, with 9 bases aligning to TRBD1. Germline CDR1 and CDR2: SGHRS and YFSETQ. The CDR3 totals 14 residues. V lost 5 bases and J lost 4; bases outside the gene matches: 7.

The genes are TRBV7-9 and TRBJ2-5, with D unclear. CDR1 SEHNR and CDR2 FQNEAQ come from the germline V gene (reference sequence). There are 12 residues in the CDR3. V was shortened by 5 bases and J by 5 bases, with 9 bases between the two germline ends. CDR3 sequence reads: CASSPLVETQYF. The CDR3 DNA is TGTGCCAGCAGCCCGTTAGTCGAGACCCAGTACTTC.

The chain joins TRBV10-2 to TRBJ2-5, with TRBD1 matching over 8 bases. V lost 7 bases to trimming and J lost 4 bases; unmatched junction nucleotides: 8. The CDR3 spans 14 residues. Germline V gene data show CDR1 as WSHSY and CDR2 as SAAADI. The CDR3 sequence is CASMVGQGSETQYF. Written as DNA, the CDR3 is TGCGCCAGCATGGTCGGACAGGGCTCAGAGACCCAGTACTTC.

The chain recombines TRBV6-5 with TRBJ2-7; possible D gene TRBD1, 8 bases. V was cut by 0 bases and J by 2 bases, with 14 bases left in between. Per germline, CDR1 MNHEY and CDR2 SVGAGI. The CDR3 spans 16 residues. CDR3 DNA sequence: TGTGCCAGCAGTTACTCGAACAGGGGGGGCACCTACGAGCAGTACTTC. Amino acid sequence: CASSYSNRGGTYEQYF.

This clone was picked up a small number of times. This chain joins TRBV6-5 and TRBJ2-7, with 14 bases fitting TRBD2. Germline V gives CDR1 MNHEY, CDR2 SVGAGI. The CDR3 has 12 amino acids. J was trimmed by 12 bases and V by 7 bases; bases with no gene match: 5. The CDR3 region is CASKTSGGALYF. In DNA, the CDR3 is TGTGCCAGCAAGACTAGCGGGGGGGCTCTGTACTTC.

The rearrangement uses TRBV4-2 and TRBJ2-3; D remains unclear. This CDR3 is built from 15 residues. Trimming shortened V by 2 bases and J by 6 bases, and 15 bases separated the two germline ends. Germline CDR1 reads LGHNA; CDR2 reads YNFKEQ. This chain's CDR3 is CASSQRTSNEDTQYF. The CDR3 DNA reads TGTGCCAGCAGCCAACGAACCTCGAACGAGGATACGCAGTATTTT.

This chain connects TRBV4-1 to TRBJ2-7, with unresolved D. Germline V gene data show CDR1 as MGHRA and CDR2 as YSYEKL. Between the trimmed V and J ends, which lost 1 base and 4 bases, there was a span of 14 bases. The CDR3 spans 15 residues. The CDR3 sequence: CASSQALGRQYEQYF. The DNA for the CDR3 is TGCGCCAGCAGCCAAGCGTTGGGCAGGCAATACGAGCAGTACTTC.

The rearrangement links TRBV29-1 to TRBJ1-1, with D perhaps matching TRBD1 (5 bases). Trimming removed 3 bases from V and 4 bases from J, with 12 bases in between. The CDR3 length is 13 residues. The V gene's germline CDR1 is SQVTM and CDR2 ANQGSEA. The CDR3 reads CSVDLGGITEAFF. The CDR3 DNA follows: TGCAGCGTTGATTTGGGGGGAATCACTGAAGCTTTCTTT. Full variable domain (remainder filled in from reference TRBV29-1 and TRBJ1-1): SAVISQKPSRDICQRGTSLTIQCQVDSQVTMMFWYRQQPGQSLTLIATANQGSEATYESGFVIDKFPISRPNLTFSTLTVSNMSPEDSSIYLCSVDLGGITEAFFGQGTRLTVV.

This chain connects TRBV6-1 to TRBJ2-3, with TRBD2 matching 7 bases. This CDR3 is built from 14 residues. CDR1 MNHNS and CDR2 SASEGT come from the germline V gene. Trimming at V came to 4 bases and at J to 4 bases, leaving 5 bases not matched to a gene. CDR3 nucleotide sequence: TGTGCCAGCAGTGGCGGGACTACAGCAGATACGCAGTATTTT. Translating gives CASSGGTTADTQYF.

V usage is TRBV21-1 and J usage is TRBJ1-5; the table assigns TRBD1, which was not confirmed against the DNA. TRBV21-1 is recorded as a pseudogene. CDR3 size: 16 residues. The chain's CDR3 is CASSKPGYDSNQPQHF. Written as DNA, the CDR3 is TGTGCCAGCAGCAAACCAGGGTATGATAGCAATCAGCCCCAGCATTTT.